Sequencing of this T cell receptor (beta chain) was carried out in a study of a mutant IDH1 vaccine in newly diagnosed glioma. The overall study: Averaging approximately 40 years of age, treated patients were approximately 62% male and roughly 38% female.

Assay used: immunoSEQ multiplex PCR; TCRdb lists only in-frame clones, some missing. Of around 99,000 clones listed, around four fifths are singletons. Time point noted: baseline, week 1 (first vaccination visit). Treatment here: pre-vaccination baseline after standard-of-care therapy. The donors' diagnosis was new WHO grade 3 or 4 astrocytoma that was IDH1-mutant and ATRX-lost. Study results and limitations: Seemingly, pseudoprogression had no relation to changes in the top peripheral T cell clonotypes. Immune responses induced by the vaccine were seen in around 93% of patients, spanning multiple MHC alleles.

Comment on this clone: The target antigen is unknown.

The CDR3 loop spans 15 amino acids. CDR1 LNHDA and CDR2 SQIVND come from the germline V gene (reference sequence). V was clipped by 0 bases and J by 6 bases; unmatched bases: 5. This specimen was PBMCs, taken from a glioma patient treated with radiotherapy, temozolomide or both. V is TRBV19 and J is TRBJ2-3, with 8 positions matching TRBD2. This clonotype was obtained from a man aged 40-55 years with glioma. The DNA for the CDR3 is TGTGCCAGTAGTATAGAAGCGGGAGTAGGGGATACGCAGTATTTT. Its translation is CASSIEAGVGDTQYF.